This TCR beta chain was sequenced for a study of blood T cell repertoires in COVID-19 (dated by TCRdb to about 2020). At the level of the whole study: The collaborator samples originated in the United States, Italy and Spain and spanned the acute and convalescent phases of COVID-19. The prospective study material was composed of cDNA or gDNA derived from T cells, B-cell-depleted T cells, or PBMCs. Deeply sampled blood TCRbeta repertoires from subjects exposed to, actively infected with, or recovered from COVID-19 were included in the dataset. A freely available public database, intended as a resource for researchers studying the immune response to SARS-CoV-2, is where the repertoires were released. Samples were obtained from the ongoing ImmuneRACE study (first 160 participants) and from some 1,200 subjects provided by 6 global collaborators. Nearly every sample came with metadata listing a de-identified subject ID, COVID-19 status, age in years and sex. Where available, HLA class I and class II types were obtained from metadata supplied by the sample provider rather than from assay-based typing. The investigation overall reported the following: Clinical and demographic metadata were provided uncurated, with the amount varying by source and participant.

CDR1 is given as MNHEY and CDR2 as SMNVEV, both from the germline V gene (reference sequence). V lost 0 bases and J lost 6 bases, and the count of bases not matched to a germline gene is 5. The CDR3 runs 14 amino acids, cysteine and phenylalanine included. Only CDR3 DNA is held: 42 bases, read in frame from base 1. TCRbeta CDR3 regions were amplified from genomic DNA by means of the immunoSEQ Assay, a bias-controlled multiplex PCR. As for the original processing: The number of nucleated cells in each sample was estimated by amplification of reference gene primers within the assay. Sequence reads were collapsed and filtered to measure the absolute abundance of every unique TCRbeta CDR3 rearrangement. For each sample, productive Simpson clonality was calculated as the square root of Simpson's diversity index over productive rearrangements. Drawn from immuneACCESS, this table holds only the in-frame rearrangements with V and J called that TCRdb kept. Clones are partly lost; checked studies trace under half to an unresolved V gene and leave the rest unexplained. That table supplies the V and J calls and clone size; D and trimming were determined from the DNA. The sample table lists 200,000 to 250,000 clones, 83% of them with a count of one. Less than 3.5% of the sample lies in the top ten.

Details on this clone: Its antigen target is currently unknown. No quality values exist for individual bases; no much larger clone is one base distant.

Whole blood was collected in K2EDTA tubes by collaborating institutions according to the institutions' own protocols. For TCRbeta analysis, collaborators shipped samples as frozen whole blood, isolated PBMCs, or DNA extracted from either of those sample types. The chain joins TRBV27 to TRBJ2-7; TRBD1 agrees with 7 junctional bases. The sequencing input was peripheral blood. The sequence was obtained from a man aged 50-60 years with active or convalescent COVID-19. This receptor carries the CDR3 CASSLSGTVIEQYF. The nucleotides are TGTGCCAGCAGTTTATCGGGGACAGTTATCGAGCAGTACTTC.